One and the same sample provided the 25 T cell receptor beta chains below, sequenced in a study of radiotherapy plus CTLA-4 blockade in lung cancer. Method: immunoSEQ multiplex PCR; TCRdb's copy keeps in-frame clones and lacks some. The table lists around 95,000 clones, under 90% of them singletons. Sequences were derived from peripheral blood, sampled from a patient treated with radiotherapy plus ipilimumab. The receptor set was obtained from a human donor with non-small cell lung cancer who had stable disease on radiotherapy plus ipilimumab.

This clone showed up just once. The chain recombines TRBV7-8 with TRBJ2-1; 10 bases map to TRBD1. In germline, CDR1 is SGHVS, CDR2 FQNEAQ. Germline trimming cut 5 bases from V and 4 bases from J; bases unmatched to any gene: 8. The CDR3 runs to 16 residues. This chain's CDR3 is CASSPRDRGVYNEQFF. CDR3 in DNA: TGTGCCAGCAGCCCCCGGGACAGGGGAGTTTACAATGAGCAGTTCTTC.

CDR3 protein: CASSLDAGGSYEQYF. The DNA of the CDR3 is TGTGCCAGCAGCTTAGACGCAGGGGGTTCCTACGAGCAGTACTTC. The chain links TRBV7-9 to TRBJ2-7; 7 bases match TRBD1. V lost 1 base and J lost 1; bases outside the gene matches: 4. This CDR3 is 15 amino acids long. Germline CDR1 SEHNR, CDR2 FQNEAQ (reference sequence).

This clone came up once. The rearrangement uses TRBV25-1 and TRBJ1-4; D perhaps matches TRBD1 (6 bases). The CDR3 contains 15 residues. Germline V gives CDR1 MGHDK, CDR2 SYGVNS. The germline V and J ends were trimmed by 5 bases and 7 bases, with 17 bases remaining between them. CDR3 amino acids: CASSPPTGSVEKLFF. The DNA for the CDR3 is TGTGCCAGCAGTCCACCCACAGGGTCGGTTGAAAAACTGTTTTTT.

This clone appeared a single time. The rearrangement uses TRBV6-5 and TRBJ1-1; TRBD1 aligns across 7 bases. The V segment lost 1 base and the J segment 5 bases; nucleotides outside the gene matches: 1. The germline V gene encodes CDR1 MNHEY and CDR2 SVGAGI. The CDR3 runs 13 residues. This CDR3 is CASSYLQGTEAFF. As DNA, the CDR3 is TGTGCCAGCAGTTACTTACAGGGGACTGAAGCTTTCTTT.

This clone was counted a few times. V usage is TRBV9 and J usage is TRBJ1-1; 7 nucleotides align to TRBD1. V dropped 4 bases and J dropped 5; count of bases not matched to a gene: 11. Germline V gene lookup returns CDR1 SGDLS and CDR2 YYNGEE. This CDR3 comprises 15 residues. CDR3 residues: CASSPYDRAGTEAFF. The CDR3, as DNA: TGTGCCAGCAGCCCTTACGACAGGGCGGGAACTGAAGCTTTCTTT. The full variable domain, rest sourced from reference TRBV9 and TRBJ1-1, is DSGVTQTPKHLITATGQRVTLRCSPRSGDLSVYWYQQSLDQGLQFLIQYYNGEERAKGNILERFSAQQFPDLHSELNLSSLELGDSALYFCASSPYDRAGTEAFFGQGTRLTVV.

The rearrangement uses TRBV5-1 and TRBJ2-2; D is unclear. CDR3 length: 13 residues. Trimming shortened V by 1 base and J by 4 bases, and 5 bases separated the two germline ends. Germline lookup yields CDR1 SGHRS and CDR2 YFSETQ. CDR3 sequence reads: CASSLSLTGELFF. Written as DNA, the CDR3 is TGCGCCAGCAGCTTGTCCCTCACCGGGGAGCTGTTTTTT.

The V and J genes are TRBV19 and TRBJ1-2, with unresolved D. V gave up 7 bases and J gave up 0 bases, with 9 bases separating them. Germline V gene data show CDR1 as LNHDA and CDR2 as SQIVND (reference sequence). This CDR3 has 13 amino acids. Here the CDR3 DNA reads TGTGCCAGTAATCGGGCGGCTAACTATGGCTACACCTTC. Its protein is CASNRAANYGYTF.

J is TRBJ2-2 and V is TRBV5-1, with 8 bases fitting TRBD2. V trimming: 3 bases; J trimming: 5 bases; junction bases outside the gene matches: 3. The CDR3 totals 14 residues. The V gene's germline CDR1 is SGHRS and CDR2 YFSETQ. In nucleotides, the CDR3 is TGCGCCAGCAGCTCGGGACTAGAAACCGGGGAGCTGTTTTTT. This encodes CASSSGLETGELFF.

The genes are TRBV2 and TRBJ1-5; D is uncertain. Trimming left V 4 bases short and J 5 bases short, with 6 bases between. This CDR3 is 12 amino acids long. CDR1 is SNHLY and CDR2 is FYNNEI in the germline V gene. The DNA for the CDR3 is TGTGCCAGCAGTGCGGATGATCAGCCCCAGCATTTT. Residues: CASSADDQPQHF.

The chain carries TRBV19 and TRBJ1-5; D remains unclear. With 10 bases removed from V and 4 bases from J, the gap between germline ends came to 11 bases. The CDR3 is made up of 12 amino acids. Germline CDR1 is LNHDA and CDR2 is SQIVND (reference sequence). The CDR3 sequence is CATKGGNQPQHF. DNA for the CDR3: TGTGCCACCAAGGGAGGGAATCAGCCCCAGCATTTT.

This clone is a singleton in its sample. The rearrangement joins TRBV30 to TRBJ2-1; D remains ambiguous. V was shortened by 4 bases and J by 4 bases, with 17 bases between the two germline ends. The CDR3 sequence is 15 residues long. The V gene's germline CDR1 is GTSNPN and CDR2 SVGIG (reference sequence). This CDR3 reads CAWKTRQLQYNEQFF. DNA for the CDR3: TGTGCCTGGAAAACCCGCCAGCTGCAATACAATGAGCAGTTCTTC.

The rearrangement uses TRBV11-2 and TRBJ2-7, with 9 bases matching TRBD1. The CDR3 is 14 residues long. Losses at the gene ends were 3 bases for V and 4 bases for J; bases not matched to a gene: 4. CDR1 SGHAT and CDR2 FQNNGV come from the germline V gene. CDR3 sequence reads: CASSFTQGAYEQYF. CDR3 nucleotide sequence: TGTGCCAGCAGCTTCACACAGGGGGCGTACGAGCAGTACTTC.

The chain uses TRBV28 and TRBJ1-2, with D unclear. The CDR3 has 11 residues. Germline CDR1 reads MDHEN; CDR2 reads SYDVKM. Trimming removed 6 bases from V and 6 bases from J, with 8 bases in between. The CDR3 bases are TGTGCCAGCAGGCTTAGGGATGGCTACACCTTC. Its translation is CASRLRDGYTF.

Details on this clone: Other DNA sequences from this sample encode an identical CDR3 as well. The chain is built from TRBV7-2 and TRBJ2-7; 11 bases are a match to TRBD2. CDR1 SGHTA and CDR2 FQGNSA come from the germline V gene. The CDR3 extends over 15 amino acids. V was pared by 0 bases and J by 6 bases, with 4 bases of the junction left unmatched. CDR3 amino acids: CASSLAGTSGAEQYF. In nucleotides, the CDR3 is TGTGCCAGCAGCTTAGCCGGGACTAGCGGTGCCGAGCAGTACTTC.

The CDR3 nucleotides are TGTGCCAGTAGTCCCCAGGCCAGGGGGCGCACCGGGGAGCTGTTTTTT. Its protein is CASSPQARGRTGELFF. The genes are TRBV19 and TRBJ2-2; 8 bases match TRBD1. CDR3 length: 16 amino acids. Germline V lookup: CDR1 LNHDA, CDR2 SQIVND (reference sequence). After removal of 5 bases from V and 4 bases from J, the junction contained 9 bases not matched to a gene.

V and J are TRBV6-1 and TRBJ2-1, with 7 bases fitting TRBD2. Trimming took 7 bases from V and 3 from J; bases not matched to a gene: 3. Germline assignment: CDR1 MNHNS and CDR2 SASEGT. The CDR3 extends over 13 amino acids. CDR3 coding DNA: TGTGCCAGCATGGCTAGCGGCTACAATGAGCAGTTCTTC. The encoded protein is CASMASGYNEQFF.

This chain's CDR3 is CASSVGGAGQRSYEQYF. The CDR3, as DNA: TGTGCCAGCAGCGTGGGTGGTGCGGGGCAGAGGTCGTACGAGCAGTACTTC. The chain carries TRBV9 and TRBJ2-5; possibly TRBD2 for D (6 bases). The tail of the sequence fits TRBJ2-7 better, so the J call may be wrong. CDR1 SGDLS and CDR2 YYNGEE come from the germline V gene. The CDR3 consists of 17 residues.

The chain has TRBV7-2 and TRBJ2-3; 7 bases agree with TRBD2. Germline V CDR1 and CDR2: SGHTA, FQGNSA. J gave up 6 bases and V 2 bases, and 8 bases lay outside the gene matches. CDR3 length: 15 residues. The CDR3 sequence: CASSLNHLSGDTQYF. DNA for the CDR3: TGTGCCAGCAGCTTAAACCACCTTAGCGGGGATACGCAGTATTTT.

This rearrangement joins TRBV15 to TRBJ1-6; D is perhaps TRBD1 (6 bases). The CDR3 contains 16 residues. V lost 4 bases, J lost 0 bases, and 10 bases lay in between. The V gene's germline CDR1 is LNHNV and CDR2 YYDKDF (reference sequence). The CDR3 bases are TGTGCCACCAGCAACACAGGGAGCTCCTATAATTCACCCCTCCACTTT. Translated: CATSNTGSSYNSPLHF.

The chain employs TRBV11-2 and TRBJ2-6, with 9 bases lining up with TRBD1. CDR3 size: 17 residues. Germline V gene sequence: CDR1 SGHAT, CDR2 FQNNGV. The J segment lost 0 bases and the V segment lost 5 bases, leaving 5 bases of the junction unmatched. In DNA form, the CDR3 reads TGTGCCAGCAGCCCGGACAGGGGCTCCTCTGGGGCCAACGTCCTGACTTTC. Translating gives CASSPDRGSSGANVLTF.

A few counts support this clone. This rearrangement joins TRBV7-3 to TRBJ2-6; TRBD2 aligns across 12 bases. The V and J ends lost 5 bases and 0 bases, in that order; junction bases with no gene match: 2. In germline, CDR1 is SGHTA, CDR2 FQGTGA. This CDR3 has 17 residues. In nucleotides, the CDR3 is TGTGCCAGCAGCCCTAGCGGGGGGGCCTCTGGGGCCAACGTCCTGACTTTC. Its translation is CASSPSGGASGANVLTF.

The V and J genes are TRBV7-2 and TRBJ2-7, with D unresolved. The J call may not be correct, given that the DNA end is closer to TRBJ2-5. Germline assignment: CDR1 SGHTA and CDR2 FQGNSA. This CDR3 has 13 amino acids. The CDR3 here is CASSLGYQETQYF. CDR3 bases: TGTGCCAGCAGCTTGGGGTACCAAGAGACCCAGTACTTC.

The rearrangement uses TRBV7-3 and TRBJ2-3; no reliable D call. The V end lost 4 bases, the J end lost 0 bases, and 11 bases lay between the germline ends. The germline CDR1 and CDR2 sequences are SGHTA and FQGTGA. The CDR3 covers 15 residues. CDR3 region: CASSSFSGSTDTQYF. The CDR3 DNA follows: TGTGCCAGCAGCTCCTTTTCTGGAAGCACAGATACGCAGTATTTT. The variable domain in full, completed from reference TRBV7-3 and TRBJ2-3, reads GAGVSQTPSNKVTEKGKYVELRCDPISGHTALYWYRQSLGQGPEFLIYFQGTGAADDSGLPNDRFFAVRPEGSVSTLKIQRTERGDSAVYLCASSSFSGSTDTQYFGPGTRLTVL.

Only one count was recorded for this clone. The rearrangement links TRBV15 to TRBJ2-1; TRBD2 might be the D (7 bases). The CDR3 consists of 19 residues. The germline CDR1 and CDR2 sequences are LNHNV and YYDKDF (reference sequence). The V end lost 6 bases, the J end lost 8 bases, and 32 bases lay between the germline ends. This CDR3 reads CATRGGESGSTGLRHEQFF. In nucleotides, the CDR3 is TGTGCCACCAGAGGGGGGGAATCCGGGTCCACGGGTTTGCGGCATGAGCAGTTCTTC. Using reference TRBV15 and TRBJ2-1 for the parts outside the CDR3, the full variable domain is DAMVIQNPRYQVTQFGKPVTLSCSQTLNHNVMYWYQQKSSQAPKLLFHYYDKDFNNEADTPDNFQSRRPNTSFCFLDIRSPGLGDTAMYLCATRGGESGSTGLRHEQFFGPGTRLTVL.

The chain recombines TRBV14 with TRBJ1-1; D not certain. The germline CDR1 and CDR2 sequences are SGHDN and FVKESK. This CDR3 is built from 15 residues. The ends were cut back, 0 bases at V and 5 bases at J, with 13 bases in the middle. CDR3 sequence: CASSQEKQQETEAFF. The CDR3 region has the DNA TGTGCCAGCAGCCAAGAGAAGCAGCAGGAGACTGAAGCTTTCTTT.